These 3 T cell receptor beta chains were sequenced from one sample in a study of Ad26.COV2.S vaccination and SARS-CoV-2 variants. Treatment meaning: some 20 received Ad26.COV2.S at low or high dose, single or two shots; several received placebo; per-sample allocation not given. The samples were gathered on day 63 after the first injection of vaccine or placebo. Clones were sequenced by immunoSEQ multiplex PCR, and TCRdb holds only the in-frame ones, with some missing. The sample shows roughly 460,000 clones, roughly nine tenths of them seen only once. Sample: peripheral blood, taken in a trial of Ad26.COV2.S vaccine versus placebo. These receptors were collected from a person aged 18-60 years who received the Ad26.COV2.S COVID-19 vaccine or a placebo.

Only one count was recorded for this clone. The gene calls are TRBV19 and TRBJ1-2; D may be TRBD1 (5 bases). The V and J ends lost 6 bases and 8 bases respectively, with 16 bases between them. The length of the CDR3 is 13 residues. Germline V CDR1 and CDR2: LNHDA, SQIVND (reference sequence). CDR3 loop: CASSSRDMGGYTF. The CDR3 DNA is TGTGCCAGTAGCAGCAGGGATATGGGCGGCTACACCTTC.

A few counts support this clone. The V gene is TRBV4-2, the J gene TRBJ2-1, with a tentative D call TRBD1 (6 bases). V was shortened by 2 bases and J by 8 bases, with 13 bases between the two germline ends. Germline V gene data show CDR1 as LGHNA and CDR2 as YNFKEQ. The CDR3 runs to 14 residues. The CDR3 is CASSQKQGPHEQFF. CDR3 in DNA: TGTGCCAGCAGCCAAAAACAGGGCCCCCATGAGCAGTTCTTC.

The sample holds a few counts of this clone. The rearrangement uses TRBV6-5 and TRBJ1-6; D remains unclear. V was shortened by 0 bases and J by 11 bases, with 14 bases between the two germline ends. Germline CDR1 and CDR2: MNHEY and SVGAGI. This CDR3 has 15 residues. The CDR3 nucleotides read TGTGCCAGCAGTTACTCGCGGCCCACCGACACACCCCTCCACTTT. Translating gives CASSYSRPTDTPLHF.